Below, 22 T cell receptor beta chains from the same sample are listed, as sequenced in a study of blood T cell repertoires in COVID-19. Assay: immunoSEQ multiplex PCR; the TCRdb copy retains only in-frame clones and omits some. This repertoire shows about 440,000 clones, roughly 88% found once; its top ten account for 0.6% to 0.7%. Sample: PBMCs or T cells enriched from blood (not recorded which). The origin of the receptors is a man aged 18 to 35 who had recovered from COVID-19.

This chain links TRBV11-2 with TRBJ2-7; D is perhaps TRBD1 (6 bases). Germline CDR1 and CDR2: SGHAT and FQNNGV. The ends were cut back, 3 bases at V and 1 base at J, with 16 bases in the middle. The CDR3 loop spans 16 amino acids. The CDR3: CASSLRGTFFSYEQYF. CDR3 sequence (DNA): TGTGCCAGCAGCTTGAGAGGGACATTCTTTTCCTACGAGCAGTACTTC.

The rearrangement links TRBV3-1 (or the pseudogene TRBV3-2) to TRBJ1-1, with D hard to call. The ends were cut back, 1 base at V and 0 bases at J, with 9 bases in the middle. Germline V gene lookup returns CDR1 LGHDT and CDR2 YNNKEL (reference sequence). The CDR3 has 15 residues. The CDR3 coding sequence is TGTGCCAGCAGCCAAGTCACAGTCATGAACACTGAAGCTTTCTTT. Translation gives CASSQVTVMNTEAFF.

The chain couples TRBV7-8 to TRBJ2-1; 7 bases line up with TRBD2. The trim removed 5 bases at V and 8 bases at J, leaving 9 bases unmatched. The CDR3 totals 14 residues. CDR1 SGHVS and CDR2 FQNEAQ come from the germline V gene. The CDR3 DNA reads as TGTGCCAGCAGCCCGAGTGCGGGGGTCCATGAGCAGTTCTTC. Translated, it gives CASSPSAGVHEQFF.

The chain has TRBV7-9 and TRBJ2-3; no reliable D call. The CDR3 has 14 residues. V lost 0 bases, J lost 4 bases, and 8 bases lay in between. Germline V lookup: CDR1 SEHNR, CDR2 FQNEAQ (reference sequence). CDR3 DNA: TGTGCCAGCAGCTTAGCGATCCCGGCAGATACGCAGTATTTT. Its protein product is CASSLAIPADTQYF.

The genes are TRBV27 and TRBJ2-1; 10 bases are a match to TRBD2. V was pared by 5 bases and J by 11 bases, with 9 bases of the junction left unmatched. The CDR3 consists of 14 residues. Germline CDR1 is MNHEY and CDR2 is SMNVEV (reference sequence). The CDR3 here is CASSPPGLAPQQFF. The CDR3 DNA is TGTGCCAGCAGTCCGCCGGGACTAGCGCCTCAGCAGTTCTTC.

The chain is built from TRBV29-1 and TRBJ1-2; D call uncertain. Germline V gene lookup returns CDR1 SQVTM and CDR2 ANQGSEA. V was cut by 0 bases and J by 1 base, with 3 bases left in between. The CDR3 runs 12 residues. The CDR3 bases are TGCAGCGTTGAAGAGAGTAACTATGGCTACACCTTC. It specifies CSVEESNYGYTF.

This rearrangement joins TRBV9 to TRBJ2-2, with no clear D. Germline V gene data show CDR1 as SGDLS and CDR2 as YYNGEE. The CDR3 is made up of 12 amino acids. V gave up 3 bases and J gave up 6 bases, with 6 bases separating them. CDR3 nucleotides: TGTGCCAGCAGCGCCTACTCCGGGGAGCTGTTTTTT. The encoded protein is CASSAYSGELFF.

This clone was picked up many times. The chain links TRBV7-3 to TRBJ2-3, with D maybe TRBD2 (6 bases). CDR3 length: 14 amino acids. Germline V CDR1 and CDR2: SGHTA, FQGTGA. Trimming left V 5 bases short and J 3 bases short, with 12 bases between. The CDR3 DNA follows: TGTGCCAGCAGCCCGGGACTTCAAACAGATACGCAGTATTTT. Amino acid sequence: CASSPGLQTDTQYF.

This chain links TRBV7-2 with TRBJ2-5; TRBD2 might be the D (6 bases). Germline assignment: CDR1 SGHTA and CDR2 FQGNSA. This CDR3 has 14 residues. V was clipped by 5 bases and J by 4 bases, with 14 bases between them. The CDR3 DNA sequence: TGTGCCAGCAGCAGCCGCACCGGGGGAGAGACCCAGTACTTC. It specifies CASSSRTGGETQYF.

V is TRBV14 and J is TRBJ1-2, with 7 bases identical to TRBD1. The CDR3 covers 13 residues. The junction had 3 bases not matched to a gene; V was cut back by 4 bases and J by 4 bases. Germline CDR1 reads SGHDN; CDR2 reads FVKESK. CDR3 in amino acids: CASSRPGGYGYTF. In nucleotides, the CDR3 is TGTGCCAGCAGCCGCCCAGGGGGCTATGGCTACACCTTC.

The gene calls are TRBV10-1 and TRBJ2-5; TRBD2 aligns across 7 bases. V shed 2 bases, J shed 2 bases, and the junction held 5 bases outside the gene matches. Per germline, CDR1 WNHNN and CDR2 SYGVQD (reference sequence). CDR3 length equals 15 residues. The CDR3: CASSEDSGPQETQYF. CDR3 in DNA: TGCGCCAGCAGTGAGGATAGCGGGCCTCAAGAGACCCAGTACTTC.

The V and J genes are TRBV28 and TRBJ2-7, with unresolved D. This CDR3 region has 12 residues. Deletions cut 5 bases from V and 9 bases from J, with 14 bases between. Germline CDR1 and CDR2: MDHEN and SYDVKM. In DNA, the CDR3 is TGTGCCAGCAGTCAAACCTTAGCCAGGCAGTACTTC. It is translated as CASSQTLARQYF. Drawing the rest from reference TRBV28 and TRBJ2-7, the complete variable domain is DVKVTQSSRYLVKRTGEKVFLECVQDMDHENMFWYRQDPGLGLRLIYFSYDVKMKEKGDIPEGYSVSREKKERFSLILESASTNQTSMYLCASSQTLARQYFGPGTRLTVT.

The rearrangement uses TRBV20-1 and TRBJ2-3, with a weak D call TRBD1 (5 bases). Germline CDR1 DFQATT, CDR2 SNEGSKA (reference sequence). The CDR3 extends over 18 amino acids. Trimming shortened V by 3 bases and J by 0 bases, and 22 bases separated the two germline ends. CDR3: CSASNPRGSIGSTDTQYF. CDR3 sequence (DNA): TGCAGTGCTAGTAACCCTAGGGGCAGTATTGGTAGCACAGATACGCAGTATTTT.

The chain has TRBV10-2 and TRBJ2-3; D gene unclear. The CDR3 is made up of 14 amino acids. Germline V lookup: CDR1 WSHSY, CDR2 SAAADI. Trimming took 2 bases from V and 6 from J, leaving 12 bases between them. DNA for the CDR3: TGCGCCAGCAGTGAGGGGCTTGGTTTGGATACGCAGTATTTT. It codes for CASSEGLGLDTQYF.

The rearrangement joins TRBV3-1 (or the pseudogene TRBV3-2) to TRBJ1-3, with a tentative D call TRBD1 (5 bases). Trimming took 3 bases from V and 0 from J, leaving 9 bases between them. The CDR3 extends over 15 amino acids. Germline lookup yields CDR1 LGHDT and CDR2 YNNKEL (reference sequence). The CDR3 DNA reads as TGTGCCAGCAGCCAGATACAGGTCTCTGGAAACACCATATATTTT. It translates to CASSQIQVSGNTIYF.

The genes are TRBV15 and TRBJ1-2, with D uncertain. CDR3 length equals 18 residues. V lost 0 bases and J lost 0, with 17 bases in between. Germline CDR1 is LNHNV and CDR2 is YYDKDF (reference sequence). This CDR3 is CATSRDRGVKVTNYGYTF. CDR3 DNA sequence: TGTGCCACCAGCAGAGATCGAGGTGTCAAGGTGACTAACTATGGCTACACCTTC.

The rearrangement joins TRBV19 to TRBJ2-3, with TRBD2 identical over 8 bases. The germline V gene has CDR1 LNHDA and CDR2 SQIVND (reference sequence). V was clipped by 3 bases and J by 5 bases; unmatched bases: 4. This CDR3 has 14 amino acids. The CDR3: CASSIRLAGDTQYF. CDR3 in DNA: TGTGCCAGTAGTATTCGTCTAGCGGGAGATACGCAGTATTTT.

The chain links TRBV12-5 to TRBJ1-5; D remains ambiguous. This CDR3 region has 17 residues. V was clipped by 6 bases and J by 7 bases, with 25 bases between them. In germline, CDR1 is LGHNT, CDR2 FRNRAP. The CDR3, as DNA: TGTGCTAGTGGACCCCCAGCGGATCGCGCATTCCGGCAGCCCCAGCATTTT. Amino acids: CASGPPADRAFRQPQHF.

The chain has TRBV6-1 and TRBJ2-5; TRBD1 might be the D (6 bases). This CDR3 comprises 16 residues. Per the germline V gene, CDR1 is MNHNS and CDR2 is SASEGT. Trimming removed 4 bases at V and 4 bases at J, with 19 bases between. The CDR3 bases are TGTGCCAGCAGTGGGAAACAGGGATGGGGGTTAGAGACCCAGTACTTC. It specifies CASSGKQGWGLETQYF.

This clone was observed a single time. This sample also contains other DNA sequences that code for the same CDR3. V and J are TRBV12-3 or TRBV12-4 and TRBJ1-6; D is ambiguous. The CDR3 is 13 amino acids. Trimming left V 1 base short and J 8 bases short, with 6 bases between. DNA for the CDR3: TGTGCCAGCAGTTTAGAGAGGGATTCACCCCTCCACTTT. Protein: CASSLERDSPLHF.

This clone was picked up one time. CDR3 amino acids: CASSLIFQVAGGYSDEQFF. CDR3 nucleotide sequence: TGTGCCAGCAGCCTGATTTTTCAGGTAGCGGGAGGGTATTCGGATGAGCAGTTCTTC. The V call is TRBV3-1 (or the pseudogene TRBV3-2), the J call TRBJ2-1, with 11 nucleotides matching TRBD2. Unmatched junction bases numbered 19, after V lost 4 bases and J lost 8 bases. In germline, CDR1 is LGHDT, CDR2 YNNKEL (reference sequence). The CDR3 sequence is 19 residues long.

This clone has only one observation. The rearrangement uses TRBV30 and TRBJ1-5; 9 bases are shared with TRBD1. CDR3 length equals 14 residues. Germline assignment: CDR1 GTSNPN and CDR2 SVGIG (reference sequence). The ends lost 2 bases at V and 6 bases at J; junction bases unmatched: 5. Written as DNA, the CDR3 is TGTGCCTGGAGTCTTGGACAGGGGATTCAGCCCCAGCATTTT. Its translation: CAWSLGQGIQPQHF.